The 17 T cell receptor beta chains presented below share a single source sample, sequenced in a study of blood T cell repertoires in COVID-19. Only in-frame clones appear in the TCRdb table, and some are missing; sequencing was by immunoSEQ multiplex PCR. The sample holds under 95,000 clones, under 85% seen once. Input material: peripheral blood. The receptors derive from a woman aged 70-85 years with acute or convalescent COVID-19.

This chain joins TRBV11-2 and TRBJ1-2; maybe TRBD1 (6 bases). Germline assignment: CDR1 SGHAT and CDR2 FQNNGV. V was cut by 5 bases and J by 8 bases, with 15 bases left in between. CDR3 length: 13 residues. CDR3 region: CASSPAGVLGYTF. DNA of the CDR3: TGTGCCAGCAGCCCCGCAGGGGTATTGGGCTACACCTTC.

This clone was counted only a few times. The chain couples TRBV7-9 to TRBJ2-7; 7 nucleotides agree with TRBD1. Per germline, CDR1 SEHNR and CDR2 FQNEAQ (reference sequence). The CDR3 has 13 residues. With 5 bases clipped from V and 1 base from J, the junction kept 2 bases outside the gene matches. The CDR3 is CASSAGGSYEQYF. Here the CDR3 DNA reads TGTGCCAGCAGCGCAGGGGGATCCTACGAGCAGTACTTC.

V usage is TRBV19 and J usage is TRBJ2-5; TRBD1 aligns across 9 bases. From germline, CDR1 is LNHDA and CDR2 SQIVND (reference sequence). J gave up 6 bases and V 2 bases, and 7 bases lay outside the gene matches. The CDR3 totals 15 residues. For the CDR3, the DNA is TGTGCCAGTAGTATAATAGGGGACAGGGCACAGACCCAGTACTTC. Translated: CASSIIGDRAQTQYF.

This sequence joins TRBV18 and TRBJ1-1, with a possible D match to TRBD1 (6 bases). This CDR3 comprises 12 residues. Germline V CDR1 and CDR2: KGHSH, LQKENI. The germline V and J ends were trimmed by 6 bases and 6 bases, with 11 bases remaining between them. DNA of the CDR3: TGTGCCAGCTCCCCGGGGGGCCCTGAAGCTTTCTTT. It encodes CASSPGGPEAFF.

The V call is TRBV27, the J call TRBJ2-3; 7 positions agree with TRBD1. The CDR3 is 14 amino acids. Trimming took 3 bases from V and 1 from J; bases not matched to a gene: 1. The germline V gene encodes CDR1 MNHEY and CDR2 SMNVEV (reference sequence). In DNA form, the CDR3 reads TGTGCCAGCAGTTTGAGGGGGCGCACAGATACGCAGTATTTT. This sequence encodes CASSLRGRTDTQYF.

The V call is TRBV6-5, the J call TRBJ1-2; TRBD1 matches at 8 bases. The junction had 5 bases not matched to a gene; V was cut back by 4 bases and J by 4 bases. In germline, CDR1 is MNHEY, CDR2 SVGAGI. This CDR3 comprises 14 residues. DNA of the CDR3: TGTGCCAGCAGTTCCCGGGACAGGTTCTATGGCTACACCTTC. Encoded protein: CASSSRDRFYGYTF.

This clone appeared a single time. CDR3 sequence (DNA): TGTGCCAGCAGGGCAGGGCCCTCTGGAAACACCATATATTTT. Its translation is CASRAGPSGNTIYF. The chain has TRBV2 and TRBJ1-3, with D tentatively TRBD1 (5 bases). The germline V and J ends were trimmed by 6 bases and 0 bases, with 9 bases remaining between them. The germline V gene has CDR1 SNHLY and CDR2 FYNNEI. The CDR3 runs 14 residues.

The CDR3 DNA is TGTGCCAGCAGCCCAGCACCAGGGAGCAATCAGCCCCAGCATTTT. This translates into CASSPAPGSNQPQHF. The chain combines TRBV9 with TRBJ1-5; possible D gene TRBD1, 5 bases. The CDR3 is 15 residues long. The V and J ends lost 4 bases and 1 base respectively, with 12 bases between them. Germline values: CDR1 SGDLS, CDR2 YYNGEE.

The chain employs TRBV7-3 and TRBJ2-7; 15 bases fit TRBD2. Trimming removed 2 bases from V and 3 bases from J; junction bases left unmatched: 11. This CDR3 spans 19 amino acids. Germline V gene lookup returns CDR1 SGHTA and CDR2 FQGTGA. This CDR3 reads CASSLWGGTSGGRSYEQYF. CDR3 in DNA: TGTGCCAGCAGCTTATGGGGAGGGACTAGCGGGGGGCGTAGCTACGAGCAGTACTTC.

Written as DNA, the CDR3 is TGTGCCAGCAGCCTACAGGGCAGGGTGGATAATTCACCCCTCCACTTT. It translates to CASSLQGRVDNSPLHF. This chain uses TRBV7-8 with TRBJ1-6; a possible D gene is TRBD1 (6 bases). There are 16 residues in the CDR3. Germline assignment: CDR1 SGHVS and CDR2 FQNEAQ. V was shortened by 5 bases and J by 5 bases, with 16 bases between the two germline ends.

This clone was recorded a few times. The chain links TRBV27 to TRBJ2-3; D not resolved. Germline CDR1 MNHEY, CDR2 SMNVEV (reference sequence). Deletions cut 5 bases from V and 4 bases from J, with 13 bases between. The CDR3 has 14 residues. In nucleotides, the CDR3 is TGTGCCAGCAGTCCCCCATGGAGTGCAGATACGCAGTATTTT. The encoded protein is CASSPPWSADTQYF.

This chain uses TRBV3-1 (or the pseudogene TRBV3-2) with TRBJ2-6; D remains ambiguous. CDR1 and CDR2 (germline): LGHDT, YNNKEL (reference sequence). This CDR3 region has 15 residues. Trimming shortened V by 4 bases and J by 0 bases, and 7 bases separated the two germline ends. The CDR3 sequence: CASSPAGSGANVLTF. DNA of the CDR3: TGTGCCAGCAGCCCTGCCGGCTCTGGGGCCAACGTCCTGACTTTC.

This chain connects TRBV5-1 to TRBJ1-2; D remains unclear. Trimming removed 0 bases from V and 0 bases from J, with 6 bases in between. The CDR3 length is 14 residues. Germline values: CDR1 SGHRS, CDR2 YFSETQ. The CDR3 loop is CASSLAPANYGYTF. The CDR3 nucleotides are TGCGCCAGCAGCTTGGCCCCGGCTAACTATGGCTACACCTTC.

The V gene is TRBV10-2, the J gene TRBJ2-1, with TRBD2 identical over 10 bases. This CDR3 contains 13 residues. The V gene end was trimmed by 11 bases and the J gene end by 4 bases; junction bases not matched to a gene: 5. Germline V gene sequence: CDR1 WSHSY, CDR2 SAAADI. This chain's CDR3 is CASSGGAYNEQFF. In DNA, the CDR3 is TGCGCCTCGAGCGGGGGGGCGTACAATGAGCAGTTCTTC.

The rearrangement uses TRBV7-3 and TRBJ1-1, with TRBD1 identical over 9 bases. This CDR3 region has 14 residues. Germline V CDR1 and CDR2: SGHTA, FQGTGA. V lost 5 bases and J lost 4; bases outside the gene matches: 5. CDR3 region: CASSPTGGATEAFF. The CDR3 nucleotides read TGTGCCAGCAGCCCGACAGGGGGGGCCACTGAAGCTTTCTTT.

The chain carries TRBV4-1 and TRBJ1-6; no clear D. This CDR3 contains 15 residues. Trimming took 0 bases from V and 8 from J, leaving 11 bases between them. Germline CDR1 MGHRA, CDR2 YSYEKL. The CDR3 nucleotides are TGCGCCAGCAGCCAAGAGCAGGATGGTGATTCACCCCTCCACTTT. It specifies CASSQEQDGDSPLHF.

V usage is TRBV5-6 and J usage is TRBJ2-5; D not resolved. Germline V gives CDR1 SGHDT, CDR2 YYEEEE. This CDR3 has 13 residues. Trimming cost V 4 bases and J 5 bases, with 12 bases left between them. DNA for the CDR3: TGTGCCAGCAGCCAAGCATTGATGGAGACCCAGTACTTC. The encoded protein is CASSQALMETQYF.